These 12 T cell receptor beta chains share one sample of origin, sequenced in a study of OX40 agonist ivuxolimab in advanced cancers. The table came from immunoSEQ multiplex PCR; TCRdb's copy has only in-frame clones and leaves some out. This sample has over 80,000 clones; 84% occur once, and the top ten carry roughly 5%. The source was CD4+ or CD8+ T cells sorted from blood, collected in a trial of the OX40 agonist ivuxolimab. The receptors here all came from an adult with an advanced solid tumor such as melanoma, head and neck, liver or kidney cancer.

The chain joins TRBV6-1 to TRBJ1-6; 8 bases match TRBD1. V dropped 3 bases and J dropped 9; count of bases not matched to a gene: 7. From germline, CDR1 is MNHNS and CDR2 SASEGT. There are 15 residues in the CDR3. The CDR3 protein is CASSDRGLFISPLHF. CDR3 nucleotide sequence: TGTGCCAGCAGTGACAGGGGGCTCTTCATTTCACCCCTCCACTTT.

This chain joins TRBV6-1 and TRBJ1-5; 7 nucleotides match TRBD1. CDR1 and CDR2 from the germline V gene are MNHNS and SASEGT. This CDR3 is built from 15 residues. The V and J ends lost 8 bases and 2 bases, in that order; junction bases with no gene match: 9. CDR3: CASSTGDGGNQPQHF. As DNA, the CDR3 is TGTGCCAGCTCCACAGGGGATGGGGGCAATCAGCCCCAGCATTTT.

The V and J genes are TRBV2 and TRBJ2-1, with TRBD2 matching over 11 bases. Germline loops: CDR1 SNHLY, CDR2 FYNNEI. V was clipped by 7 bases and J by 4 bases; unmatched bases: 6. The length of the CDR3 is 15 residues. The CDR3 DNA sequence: TGTGCCAGCAACACGGGGACTAGCGGATACAATGAGCAGTTCTTC. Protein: CASNTGTSGYNEQFF.

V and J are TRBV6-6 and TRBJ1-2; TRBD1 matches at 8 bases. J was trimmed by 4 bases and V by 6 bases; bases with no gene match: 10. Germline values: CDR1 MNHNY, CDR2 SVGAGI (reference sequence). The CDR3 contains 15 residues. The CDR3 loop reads CASRRLDDRGYGYTF. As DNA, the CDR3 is TGTGCCAGCAGGCGACTCGACGACAGGGGCTATGGCTACACCTTC.

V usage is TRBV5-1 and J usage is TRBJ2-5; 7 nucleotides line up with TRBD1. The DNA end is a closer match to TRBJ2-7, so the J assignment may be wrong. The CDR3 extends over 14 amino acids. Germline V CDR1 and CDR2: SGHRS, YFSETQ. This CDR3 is CASSPEVGGNEQYF. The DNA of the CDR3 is TGCGCCAGCAGCCCGGAGGTAGGGGGCAACGAGCAGTACTTC.

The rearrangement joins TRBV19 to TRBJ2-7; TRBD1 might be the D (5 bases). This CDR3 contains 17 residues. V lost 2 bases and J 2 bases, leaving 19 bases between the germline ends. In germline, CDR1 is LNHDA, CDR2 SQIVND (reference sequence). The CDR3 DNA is TGTGCCAGTAGTATACGGTCGGTGGGGCAGGGCCCCTACGAGCAGTACTTC. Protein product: CASSIRSVGQGPYEQYF. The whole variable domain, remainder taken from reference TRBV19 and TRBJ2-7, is DGGITQSPKYLFRKEGQNVTLSCEQNLNHDAMYWYRQDPGQGLRLIYYSQIVNDFQKGDIAEGYSVSREKKESFPLTVTSAQKNPTAFYLCASSIRSVGQGPYEQYFGPGTRLTVT.

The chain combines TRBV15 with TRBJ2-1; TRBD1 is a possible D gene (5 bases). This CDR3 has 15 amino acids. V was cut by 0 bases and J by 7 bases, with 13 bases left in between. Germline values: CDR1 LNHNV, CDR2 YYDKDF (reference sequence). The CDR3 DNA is TGTGCCACCAGCAGAGATCACCAGGGATGGAATGAGCAGTTCTTC. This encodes CATSRDHQGWNEQFF.

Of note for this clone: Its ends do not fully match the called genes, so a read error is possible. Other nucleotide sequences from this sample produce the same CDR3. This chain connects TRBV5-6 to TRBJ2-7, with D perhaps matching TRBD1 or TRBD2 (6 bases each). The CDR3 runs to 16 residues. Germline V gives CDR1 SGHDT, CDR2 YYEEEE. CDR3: CASSLVGGPSLYEQYF. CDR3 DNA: TGCGCCAGCAGCTTGGTTGGGGGGCCGTCTTTGTACGAGCAGTACTTC.

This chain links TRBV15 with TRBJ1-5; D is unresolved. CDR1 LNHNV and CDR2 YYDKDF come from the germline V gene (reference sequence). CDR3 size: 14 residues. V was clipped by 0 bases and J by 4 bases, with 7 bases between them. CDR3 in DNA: TGTGCCACCAGCAGAGATCGTGGGAATCAGCCCCAGCATTTT. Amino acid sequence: CATSRDRGNQPQHF.

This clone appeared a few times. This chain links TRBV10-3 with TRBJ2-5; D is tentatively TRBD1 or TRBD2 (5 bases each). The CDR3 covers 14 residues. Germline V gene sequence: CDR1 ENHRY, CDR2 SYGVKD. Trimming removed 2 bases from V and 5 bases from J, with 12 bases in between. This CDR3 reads CAISEGDEVETQYF. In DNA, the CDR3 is TGTGCCATCAGTGAGGGGGACGAGGTGGAGACCCAGTACTTC.

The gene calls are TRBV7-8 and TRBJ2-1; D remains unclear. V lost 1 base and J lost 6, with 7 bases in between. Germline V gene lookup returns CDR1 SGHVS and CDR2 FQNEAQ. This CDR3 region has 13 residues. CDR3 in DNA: TGTGCCAGCAGCTTAGTAGCCGGCAATGAGCAGTTCTTC. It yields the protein CASSLVAGNEQFF.

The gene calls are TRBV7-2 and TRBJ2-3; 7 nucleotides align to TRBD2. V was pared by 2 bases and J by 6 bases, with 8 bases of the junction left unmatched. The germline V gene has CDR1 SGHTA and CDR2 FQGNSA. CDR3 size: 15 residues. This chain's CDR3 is CASSLLLAVSDTQYF. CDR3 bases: TGTGCCAGCAGCTTATTGCTAGCGGTATCGGATACGCAGTATTTT.